These 28 T cell receptor beta chains share one sample of origin, sequenced in a study of T cell repertoires in cytomegalovirus infection. Using its own MiXCR run on the reads, TCRdb lists one record per CDR3 protein. The top ten hold approximately 60% of the sample, which has about 220,000 distinct CDR3 sequences, about 39% seen once. These TCRs are of unknown antigen specificity. The sample was CD8+ T cells from cultured PBMCs, taken from culture after CMV antigen stimulation. All receptors come from a human donor in good health (CMV status not recorded). Some clones in this sample may be carry-over from other donors' samples.

This clonotype came up a few times. This chain joins TRBV7-3 and TRBJ2-2, with D unresolved. This CDR3 contains 12 residues. V lost 5 bases and J 2 bases, leaving 3 bases between the germline ends. Germline CDR1 SGHTA, CDR2 FQGTGA. The DNA for the CDR3 is TGTGCCAGCAGCCATAACACCGGGGAGCTGTTTTTT. Translation gives CASSHNTGELFF. The complete variable domain, with remaining parts taken from reference TRBV7-3 and TRBJ2-2, reads GAGVSQTPSNKVTEKGKYVELRCDPISGHTALYWYRQSLGQGPEFLIYFQGTGAADDSGLPNDRFFAVRPEGSVSTLKIQRTERGDSAVYLCASSHNTGELFFGEGSRLTVL.

V and J are TRBV14 and TRBJ2-3; 9 nucleotides align to TRBD2. This CDR3 spans 14 amino acids. The junction had 7 bases not matched to a gene; V was cut back by 4 bases and J by 8 bases. The germline V gene has CDR1 SGHDN and CDR2 FVKESK. The CDR3 DNA reads TGTGCCAGCAGCCCCAGCGGGGGGCCCGGTACGCAGTATTTT. It specifies CASSPSGGPGTQYF.

The chain links TRBV7-2 to TRBJ2-7, with 7 bases lining up with TRBD1. J gave up 1 base and V 5 bases, and 8 bases lay outside the gene matches. Germline V gene sequence: CDR1 SGHTA, CDR2 FQGNSA. The CDR3 has 15 residues. The CDR3 coding sequence is TGTGCCAGCAGCCGTCGACAGGGAAGGTCCTACGAGCAGTACTTC. Translating it yields CASSRRQGRSYEQYF.

This clonotype has a count of ten or more. This chain links TRBV6-5 with TRBJ1-4; D unresolved. V lost 11 bases, J lost 10 bases, and 32 bases lay in between. CDR3 size: 17 residues. Germline lookup yields CDR1 MNHEY and CDR2 SVGAGI. DNA of the CDR3: TGTGCCTCCCCCCGGATTGGGGTGCCGTTGCCCCGGGCAAAACTGTTTTTT. Its protein product is CASPRIGVPLPRAKLFF.

The V gene is TRBV5-6, the J gene TRBJ1-1, with D possibly TRBD1 on 6 matching bases. Trimming cost V 4 bases and J 1 base, with 17 bases left between them. The CDR3 length is 16 residues. CDR1 SGHDT and CDR2 YYEEEE come from the germline V gene. This CDR3 is CASSGGVRTENTEAFF. CDR3 nucleotides: TGTGCCAGCAGCGGTGGGGTCCGGACAGAGAACACTGAAGCTTTCTTT.

Comment on this clonotype: Its ends do not fully match the called genes, so a read error is possible. The chain joins TRBV12-3 or TRBV12-4 to TRBJ2-3; the D gene could be TRBD1 or TRBD2 (5 bases each). CDR3 size: 15 residues. The CDR3 DNA sequence: TGTGCCAGCAGTCCGGGGCCGAGGGGCACAGATACGAAGTATTTT. Residues: CASSPGPRGTDTKYF.

This chain joins TRBV18 and TRBJ1-1; TRBD1 might be the D (6 bases). This CDR3 has 13 amino acids. The V end lost 0 bases, the J end lost 11 bases, and 13 bases lay between the germline ends. Germline-derived CDR1 and CDR2 are KGHSH and LQKENI. The CDR3: CASSPPAGTWAFF. CDR3 DNA: TGTGCCAGCTCACCACCAGCTGGGACATGGGCTTTCTTT.

The V gene is TRBV5-6, the J gene TRBJ2-7, with D tentatively TRBD1 or TRBD2 (5 bases each). The ends were cut back, 0 bases at V and 0 bases at J, with 16 bases in the middle. Germline loops: CDR1 SGHDT, CDR2 YYEEEE. CDR3 length equals 17 residues. The CDR3 here is CASSLALGAEISYEQYF. DNA for the CDR3: TGTGCCAGCAGCTTGGCCCTCGGGGCGGAGATCTCCTACGAGCAGTACTTC.

The chain joins TRBV28 to TRBJ2-7; D gene uncertain. This CDR3 is built from 17 residues. Germline lookup yields CDR1 MDHEN and CDR2 SYDVKM. Trimming took 3 bases from V and 2 from J, leaving 20 bases between them. CDR3 region: CASSFSPLAGPTYEQYF. The CDR3, as DNA: TGTGCCAGCAGTTTTTCCCCACTGGCCGGGCCGACCTACGAGCAGTACTTC.

The DNA of the CDR3 is TGTGCCAGCAGCGCACGGGACAGCCCCTACGAGCAGTACTTC. Translated: CASSARDSPYEQYF. This chain connects TRBV11-3 to TRBJ2-7, with 7 nucleotides matching TRBD1. Germline loops: CDR1 SGHNT, CDR2 YENEEA. Losses at the gene ends were 5 bases for V and 2 bases for J; bases not matched to a gene: 6. This CDR3 comprises 14 residues.

This clonotype has a count of ten or more. The chain carries TRBV12-3 or TRBV12-4 and TRBJ1-1; D uncertain. The CDR3 is made up of 12 amino acids. V was pared by 3 bases and J by 5 bases, with 7 bases between. The CDR3 is CASSFSWTEAFF. The CDR3 nucleotides are TGTGCCAGCAGTTTTAGCTGGACTGAAGCTTTCTTT.

The chain uses TRBV11-3 and TRBJ2-1, with TRBD2 matching over 7 bases. The junction had 8 bases not matched to a gene; V was cut back by 1 base and J by 8 bases. Germline V lookup: CDR1 SGHNT, CDR2 YENEEA. The CDR3 has 15 amino acids. CDR3 loop: CASSLGREGSDEQFF. CDR3 coding DNA: TGTGCCAGCAGCTTAGGAAGGGAGGGGTCGGATGAGCAGTTCTTC.

This clonotype was counted only a few times. The V gene is TRBV7-6, the J gene TRBJ2-1, with 7 bases matching TRBD2. Germline V gene lookup returns CDR1 SGHVS and CDR2 FNYEAQ. The CDR3 extends over 15 amino acids. Germline trimming cut 1 base from V and 2 bases from J; bases unmatched to any gene: 2. CDR3 sequence: CASSLGGGAYNEQFF. Written as DNA, the CDR3 is TGTGCCAGCAGCTTAGGGGGGGGAGCCTACAATGAGCAGTTCTTC. Full variable domain (remainder filled in from reference TRBV7-6 and TRBJ2-1): GAGVSQSPRYKVTKRGQDVALRCDPISGHVSLYWYRQALGQGPEFLTYFNYEAQQDKSGLPNDRFSAERPEGSISTLTIQRTEQRDSAMYRCASSLGGGAYNEQFFGPGTRLTVL.

The chain recombines TRBV6-6 with TRBJ2-2, with 9 positions matching TRBD1. The V gene end was trimmed by 0 bases and the J gene end by 4 bases; junction bases not matched to a gene: 3. The CDR3 is 16 amino acids. Germline V gene lookup returns CDR1 MNHNY and CDR2 SVGAGI (reference sequence). Here the CDR3 DNA reads TGTGCCAGCAGTTACTCTACAGGGGGCATCACCGGGGAGCTGTTTTTT. It is translated as CASSYSTGGITGELFF.

The gene calls are TRBV7-6 and TRBJ2-5; 7 bases map to TRBD2. Germline loops: CDR1 SGHVS, CDR2 FNYEAQ. This CDR3 region has 15 residues. J gave up 1 base and V 7 bases, and 9 bases lay outside the gene matches. The CDR3 DNA sequence: TGTGCCAGCAACCCTTGGGCTAGCGGCCAAGAGACCCAGTACTTC. Protein sequence: CASNPWASGQETQYF.

This clonotype appeared a few times. DNA for the CDR3: TGTGCCAGCAGCCCTCGGACTAGCGGGGAGAACACCGGGGAGCTGTTTTTT. This encodes CASSPRTSGENTGELFF. The chain uses TRBV7-9 and TRBJ2-2; 12 bases match TRBD2. CDR3 size: 17 residues. CDR1 and CDR2 (germline): SEHNR, FQNEAQ (reference sequence). Germline trimming cut 5 bases from V and 1 base from J; bases unmatched to any gene: 5.

This chain connects TRBV24-1 to TRBJ2-5; the match to TRBD2 covers 10 bases. Germline-derived CDR1 and CDR2 are KGHDR and SFDVKD. V lost 5 bases to trimming and J lost 5 bases; unmatched junction nucleotides: 13. The CDR3 loop spans 17 amino acids. This CDR3 reads CATSGLSGRASRETQYF. CDR3 in DNA: TGTGCCACCAGTGGGCTCAGCGGGAGGGCCTCGCGGGAGACCCAGTACTTC.

This chain links TRBV28 with TRBJ1-6; D is undetermined. CDR3 length: 16 amino acids. V lost 3 bases and J lost 0, with 9 bases in between. Germline V CDR1 and CDR2: MDHEN, SYDVKM. CDR3 bases: TGTGCCAGCAGTTTGGCAGTTAGCTCCTATAATTCACCCCTCCACTTT. This codes for CASSLAVSSYNSPLHF.

The chain recombines TRBV12-3 or TRBV12-4 with TRBJ2-1, with 16 bases matching TRBD2. With V trimmed by 4 bases and J by 8 bases, 2 bases remained unmatched. CDR3 size: 15 residues. The CDR3 region is CASSSGLAGGHEQFF. As DNA, the CDR3 is TGTGCCAGCAGTTCGGGACTAGCGGGAGGGCATGAGCAGTTCTTC.

The rearrangement uses TRBV19 and TRBJ1-1; no clear D gene. Trimming took off 6 bases at V and 3 bases at J, with 8 bases between the two ends. Per the germline V gene, CDR1 is LNHDA and CDR2 is SQIVND (reference sequence). The CDR3 extends over 12 amino acids. The CDR3 region has the DNA TGTGCCAGTAGAAGTTCCTACACTGAAGCTTTCTTT. It translates to CASRSSYTEAFF.

This clonotype was detected a few times. CDR3 in DNA: TGTGCCAGCAGCTTAGACCCCTACGAGCAGTACTTC. Amino acid sequence: CASSLDPYEQYF. This chain links TRBV7-2 with TRBJ2-7; D remains unclear. Germline-derived CDR1 and CDR2 are SGHTA and FQGNSA. The CDR3 covers 12 residues. With 1 base removed from V and 2 bases from J, the gap between germline ends came to 3 bases.

In its sample, this clonotype was seen a few times. The V gene is TRBV6-2 or TRBV6-3, the J gene TRBJ1-1; 8 nucleotides line up with TRBD1. J lost 4 bases, V lost 7 bases, and 11 bases had no gene match. Germline assignment: CDR1 MNHEY and CDR2 SVGEGT. The CDR3 length is 15 residues. In DNA form, the CDR3 reads TGTGCCAGCACGGCAGGGGGCCGATTTCCCACTGAAGCTTTCTTT. It yields the protein CASTAGGRFPTEAFF.

This clonotype was counted a few times. The CDR3 coding sequence is TGTGCCAGCAGCCCTTTTTATCCGGGACAGGGAATCAACGAGCAGTACTTC. It translates to CASSPFYPGQGINEQYF. The V gene is TRBV25-1, the J gene TRBJ2-7; 9 nucleotides match TRBD1. Germline loops: CDR1 MGHDK, CDR2 SYGVNS. The CDR3 is made up of 17 amino acids. J was trimmed by 5 bases and V by 6 bases; bases with no gene match: 17.

The chain carries TRBV28 and TRBJ1-1, with a tentative D call TRBD1 (6 bases). Germline lookup yields CDR1 MDHEN and CDR2 SYDVKM. This CDR3 comprises 15 residues. The V gene lost 3 bases and the J gene lost 1 base, with 12 bases spanning the gap. This CDR3 reads CASSFSRGPNTEAFF. CDR3 coding DNA: TGTGCCAGCAGTTTTTCCAGGGGACCGAACACTGAAGCTTTCTTT.

This sequence joins TRBV11-1 and TRBJ1-1; no reliable D call. This CDR3 has 13 amino acids. With 7 bases removed from V and 5 bases from J, the gap between germline ends came to 14 bases. Germline V CDR1 and CDR2: SGHAT, FQDESV (reference sequence). Written as DNA, the CDR3 is TGTGCCAGCACCACCACGGGGTTGACTGAAGCTTTCTTT. This sequence encodes CASTTTGLTEAFF.

This sequence joins TRBV29-1 and TRBJ2-2; weak D call: TRBD1 (6 bases). Trimming stripped 0 bases from V and 1 base from J, with 12 bases between. The CDR3 is 16 amino acids. The germline gives CDR1 SQVTM, CDR2 ANQGSEA. The CDR3 here is CSVEDRGGGNTGELFF. The CDR3 nucleotides are TGCAGCGTTGAAGATCGAGGGGGTGGGAACACCGGGGAGCTGTTTTTT.

The chain recombines TRBV2 with TRBJ2-7; no firm D call. V lost 3 bases, J lost 3 bases, and 18 bases lay in between. Germline V lookup: CDR1 SNHLY, CDR2 FYNNEI. The CDR3 length is 16 residues. The CDR3 bases are TGTGCCAGCAGTGATTTAGCATCTTCCCCCTACTACGAGCAGTACTTC. Protein sequence: CASSDLASSPYYEQYF.

A note on this clonotype: A junction boundary mismatches the germline segment, possibly from a read error. The chain couples TRBV4-1 to TRBJ2-1; TRBD2 agrees at 16 bases. CDR3 length: 17 amino acids. Germline CDR1 and CDR2: MGHRA and YSYEKL. Written as DNA, the CDR3 is TGTGCCAGCAGCCAAGAGGGACTAGCGGGAGGGGCCAATGAGCAGTTCTTC. Translating it yields CASSQEGLAGGANEQFF.